This T cell receptor beta chain appears in the sequencing data of a study of T cell changes during pregnancy in multiple sclerosis. V shed 11 bases and J shed 5 bases, with 16 bases lying between them. The CDR3 runs 13 residues. The germline V gene encodes CDR1 MDHEN and CDR2 SYDVKM. Profiling relied on immunoSEQ multiplex PCR, and the TCRdb table lists in-frame clones only, not all of them. The sample holds 65,000 to 95,000 clones, approximately 95% seen once. This specimen consisted of peripheral blood, obtained in the second trimester of pregnancy. The V gene is TRBV28, the J gene TRBJ2-1; D possibly corresponds to TRBD1 (6 bases). This receptor was identified in a female donor in good health, enrolled as a control in a pregnancy study. The CDR3 DNA is TGTGCCGCCGGTGGGACAACCCACAATGAGCAGTTCTTC. Translating it yields CAAGGTTHNEQFF.